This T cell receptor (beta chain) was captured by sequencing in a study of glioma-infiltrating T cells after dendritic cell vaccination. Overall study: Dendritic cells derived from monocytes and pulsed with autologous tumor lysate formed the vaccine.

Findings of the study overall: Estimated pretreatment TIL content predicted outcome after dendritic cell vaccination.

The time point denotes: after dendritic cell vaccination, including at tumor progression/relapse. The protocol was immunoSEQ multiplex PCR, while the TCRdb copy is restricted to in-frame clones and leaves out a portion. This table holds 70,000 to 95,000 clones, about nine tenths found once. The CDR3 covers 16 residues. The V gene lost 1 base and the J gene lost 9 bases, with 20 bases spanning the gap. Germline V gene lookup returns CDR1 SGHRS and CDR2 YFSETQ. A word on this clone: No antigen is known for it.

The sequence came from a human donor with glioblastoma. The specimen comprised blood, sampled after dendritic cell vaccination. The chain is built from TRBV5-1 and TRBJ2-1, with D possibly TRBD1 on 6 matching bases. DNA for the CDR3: TGCGCCAGCAGCTTGCGGGCCGGCAGGGGTTTAGGTGAGCAGTTCTTC. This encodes CASSLRAGRGLGEQFF. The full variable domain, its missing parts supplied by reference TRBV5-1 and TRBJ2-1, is KAGVTQTPRYLIKTRGQQVTLSCSPISGHRSVSWYQQTPGQGLQFLFEYFSETQRNKGNFPGRFSGRQFSNSRSEMNVSTLELGDSALYLCASSLRAGRGLGEQFFGPGTRLTVL.